The TCR beta chain under discussion was sequenced for a study of cytomegalovirus exposure and HLA in healthy donors. Study summary: The 500 to 750 first-cohort repertoires and the approximately 110 validation repertoires shared the same platform, a later analysis reported. Study findings and constraints: Reportedly, diagnosis of cytomegalovirus status by the classifier showed high specificity and sensitivity. The study labeled more than 150 TCR beta chains cytomegalovirus-associated. A few CMV-associated chains were confirmed in vitro to be specific for CMV antigens.

V was clipped by 7 bases and J by 6 bases; unmatched bases: 12. The CDR3 sequence is 15 residues long. Germline V gene lookup returns CDR1 SGHRS and CDR2 YFSETQ. As concerns this clone: As yet, its antigen is unknown.

Generated by immunoSEQ multiplex PCR, the TCRdb table keeps only in-frame clones and is missing some. This sample has fewer than 60,000 clones, with 94% found just once. The receptor was derived from a woman aged 18-29 years in good health and CMV-seropositive. The chain employs TRBV5-1 and TRBJ2-1, with 8 bases lining up with TRBD1. The sequenced sample was PBMCs. CDR3 loop: CASRGPRQGPNEQFF. The CDR3 region has the DNA TGCGCCAGCCGGGGACCCCGACAGGGGCCCAATGAGCAGTTCTTC. Full variable domain (outside the CDR3, taken from reference TRBV5-1 and TRBJ2-1): KAGVTQTPRYLIKTRGQQVTLSCSPISGHRSVSWYQQTPGQGLQFLFEYFSETQRNKGNFPGRFSGRQFSNSRSEMNVSTLELGDSALYLCASRGPRQGPNEQFFGPGTRLTVL.